Each of the 5 T cell receptor beta chains below was sequenced from the same sample in a study of shared clonotypes between healthy human individuals. Profiling relied on immunoSEQ multiplex PCR, and the TCRdb table lists in-frame clones only, not all of them. The sample has about 2.1 million clones; approximately 92% are singletons. It was CD45RO-negative cells, positively selected for CCR7, that made up naive CD8 cells, with terminally differentiated effector memory CD45RA+ cells excluded. Input material: naive CD8+ T cells from PBMCs. These receptors were taken from a man aged 18-30 years in good health. Some clones in this sample may be carry-over from other donors' samples.

The chain carries TRBV19 and TRBJ2-6, with D tentatively TRBD2 (5 bases). The CDR3 consists of 16 residues. The germline V gene has CDR1 LNHDA and CDR2 SQIVND (reference sequence). Deletions cut 2 bases from V and 0 bases from J, with 8 bases between. This CDR3 reads CASSIYEGSGANVLTF. The CDR3, as DNA: TGTGCCAGTAGTATATACGAGGGCTCTGGGGCCAACGTCCTGACTTTC.

The V call is TRBV4-1, the J call TRBJ1-6, with a possible D match to TRBD1 (6 bases). The germline V and J ends were trimmed by 0 bases and 10 bases, with 13 bases remaining between them. Germline loops: CDR1 MGHRA, CDR2 YSYEKL. This CDR3 region has 15 residues. CDR3 residues: CASSQEGGIGSPLHF. Written as DNA, the CDR3 is TGCGCCAGCAGCCAAGAAGGGGGGATTGGGTCACCCCTCCACTTT.

J is TRBJ2-5 and V is TRBV15; 8 bases align to TRBD1. J was trimmed by 5 bases and V by 3 bases; bases with no gene match: 5. This CDR3 has 14 amino acids. From germline, CDR1 is LNHNV and CDR2 YYDKDF (reference sequence). CDR3: CATSRRTGFETQYF. Here the CDR3 DNA reads TGTGCCACCAGCAGGCGGACAGGGTTTGAGACCCAGTACTTC.

CDR3 region: CASSLVGGRDEQFF. In DNA, the CDR3 is TGTGCCAGCAGCTTAGTTGGCGGGAGGGATGAGCAGTTCTTC. This chain links TRBV11-3 with TRBJ2-1, with 9 bases lining up with TRBD2. CDR3 length: 14 residues. Per germline, CDR1 SGHNT and CDR2 YENEEA. Trimming at V came to 1 base and at J to 8 bases, leaving 3 bases not matched to a gene.

This rearrangement joins TRBV5-4 to TRBJ2-7, with TRBD2 as a possible D gene (5 bases). Germline lookup yields CDR1 SGHNT and CDR2 YYREEE (reference sequence). V was cut by 0 bases and J by 7 bases, with 14 bases left in between. The CDR3 loop spans 14 amino acids. For the CDR3, the DNA is TGTGCCAGCAGCTTGGTACTAGGCGCGTATGAGCAGTACTTC. It encodes CASSLVLGAYEQYF.